The clone carrying this T cell receptor beta chain was observed a single time. This sample stems from a study of blood T cell repertoires in COVID-19. Study details: Sites in the United States, Italy and Spain provided acute and convalescent COVID-19 samples. Nucleic acid was either cDNA or gDNA, and it came from T cells, B-cell-depleted T cells, or PBMCs.

In germline, CDR1 is MNHEY, CDR2 SMNVEV (reference sequence). The CDR3 is made up of 16 amino acids. V was shortened by 5 bases and J by 0 bases, with 14 bases between the two germline ends. Per the original methods: Nucleated cell number was recorded as an estimate derived from reference gene primer amplification. Libraries were prepared by immunoSEQ multiplex PCR; TCRdb keeps only in-frame clonotypes and omits some of them. D and trimming were read from the DNA, whereas the V and J calls and clone size are those reported in that table. The sample shows about 220,000 clones, approximately 85% of them seen only once.

Sequenced: peripheral blood. The TCR was taken from a woman in her 70s with COVID-19, enrolled during active disease. The chain joins TRBV27 to TRBJ1-5; D remains unclear. The DNA of the CDR3 is TGTGCCAGCAGTCTGACGGCGGGTTATAGCAATCAGCCCCAGCATTTT. Its protein product is CASSLTAGYSNQPQHF.